The rows below give T cell receptor beta chains drawn from one sample of a study of T-cell memory formation after mild COVID-19. TCRdb independently ran MiXCR on the 5' RACE reads; one entry per CDR3 protein. The sample records roughly 100,000 distinct CDR3 sequences, 12% being singletons. Sequenced: PBMCs or a T cell subset sorted from them (not recorded which). Receptors originate from an adult woman who had mild COVID-19 (a few samples of this study predate the infection). Cell type and time point are not known. Each CDR3 is given with its conserved first and last residue. Each record gives: D gene, V gene, clone size, J gene, CDR3 DNA, CDR3 protein. D genes are given only for firm matches. Part of the rows lack a size; the others show once, few, many or a class for expanded clones.

d_call: .
v_call: TRBV10-3
clone_size: many
j_call: TRBJ2-2
cdr3_nt: TGTGCCGTTGCGGGCGAGAACACCGGGGAGCTGTTTTTT
cdr3_aa: CAVAGENTGELFF

d_call: TRBD1
v_call: TRBV19
clone_size: few
j_call: TRBJ2-7
cdr3_nt: TGTGCCACCCGGGGACAGGCCTACGAGCAGTACTTC
cdr3_aa: CATRGQAYEQYF

d_call: .
v_call: TRBV7-9
clone_size: .
j_call: TRBJ2-6
cdr3_nt: TGTGCCAGCAGCTTCGAGGCCAACGTCCTGACTTTC
cdr3_aa: CASSFEANVLTF

d_call: .
v_call: TRBV6-2/TRBV6-3
clone_size: .
j_call: TRBJ2-1
cdr3_nt: TGTGCCAGCAGTCCCGGGCCAGCTCAGTACAATGAGCAGTTCTTC
cdr3_aa: CASSPGPAQYNEQFF

d_call: TRBD2
v_call: TRBV7-6
clone_size: many
j_call: TRBJ2-3
cdr3_nt: TGTGCCAGCAGCTTAGAGTCGGGGGGGGCCTCAGATACGCAGTATTTT
cdr3_aa: CASSLESGGASDTQYF

d_call: .
v_call: TRBV5-6
clone_size: few
j_call: TRBJ1-2
cdr3_nt: TGTGCCAGCAGCTTCACAGGGAACTATGGCTACACCTTC
cdr3_aa: CASSFTGNYGYTF

d_call: TRBD2
v_call: TRBV7-2
clone_size: few
j_call: TRBJ2-1
cdr3_nt: TGTGCCAGCAGCTTTTTGGGTAGCGGGAGCTACAATGAGCAGTTCTTC
cdr3_aa: CASSFLGSGSYNEQFF

d_call: TRBD2
v_call: TRBV15
clone_size: .
j_call: TRBJ2-1
cdr3_nt: TGTGCCACCAGCAAGACTAGCGGGTGGACCAGTGAGCAGTTCTTC
cdr3_aa: CATSKTSGWTSEQFF

d_call: .
v_call: TRBV7-9
clone_size: .
j_call: TRBJ1-2
cdr3_nt: TGTGCCAGCAGATTGAGTGACATATCTAACTATGGCTACACCTTC
cdr3_aa: CASRLSDISNYGYTF

d_call: TRBD1
v_call: TRBV5-1
clone_size: few
j_call: TRBJ2-7
cdr3_nt: TGCGCCAGCAGCCACGACAGGGTGTCTACGGAGCAGTACTTC
cdr3_aa: CASSHDRVSTEQYF

d_call: .
v_call: TRBV15
clone_size: .
j_call: TRBJ2-7
cdr3_nt: TGTGCCACCAAGGGACCTGATCTAGGCGAGCAGTACTTC
cdr3_aa: CATKGPDLGEQYF

d_call: .
v_call: TRBV6-1
clone_size: .
j_call: TRBJ2-1
cdr3_nt: TGTGCCAGCAGTGAAGTCGGCAGCCACAATGAGCAGTTCTTC
cdr3_aa: CASSEVGSHNEQFF

d_call: .
v_call: TRBV15
clone_size: few
j_call: TRBJ1-2
cdr3_nt: TGTGCCACCAGCAGACCGGGACAATCCTATGGCTACACCTTC
cdr3_aa: CATSRPGQSYGYTF

d_call: TRBD1
v_call: TRBV24-1
clone_size: .
j_call: TRBJ2-7
cdr3_nt: TGTGCCACCAGTGAGGGGGACAGGGGGCTCTACGAGCAGTACTTC
cdr3_aa: CATSEGDRGLYEQYF

d_call: .
v_call: TRBV4-3
clone_size: many
j_call: TRBJ2-3
cdr3_nt: TGCGCCAGCACCGGGGCGAACACAGATACGCAGTATTTT
cdr3_aa: CASTGANTDTQYF

d_call: .
v_call: TRBV9
clone_size: .
j_call: TRBJ1-1
cdr3_nt: TGTGCCAGCACCCCAGAGGGAAGACACATGAACACTGAAGCTTTCTTT
cdr3_aa: CASTPEGRHMNTEAFF

d_call: .
v_call: TRBV30
clone_size: .
j_call: TRBJ1-1
cdr3_nt: TGTGCCTGGAGTGTATTGGGAGGGGGAGCTTTCTTT
cdr3_aa: CAWSVLGGGAFF

d_call: .
v_call: TRBV7-8
clone_size: few
j_call: TRBJ2-1
cdr3_nt: TGTGCCAGCAGTTCGCCGGCAGCGTACAATGAGCAGTTCTTC
cdr3_aa: CASSSPAAYNEQFF

d_call: TRBD2
v_call: TRBV30
clone_size: few
j_call: TRBJ2-3
cdr3_nt: TGTGCCTGGAGTGTAGGGCGGGGGGCAGATACGCAGTATTTT
cdr3_aa: CAWSVGRGADTQYF

d_call: .
v_call: TRBV18
clone_size: .
j_call: TRBJ2-7
cdr3_nt: TGTGCCAGCTCACCACCGTTCACCTACGAGCAGTACTTC
cdr3_aa: CASSPPFTYEQYF

d_call: .
v_call: TRBV7-6
clone_size: few
j_call: TRBJ2-2
cdr3_nt: TGTGCCAGCAGCTTAGAGGTGTCCACCGGGGAGCTGTTTTTT
cdr3_aa: CASSLEVSTGELFF

d_call: TRBD2
v_call: TRBV6-5
clone_size: few
j_call: TRBJ2-5
cdr3_nt: TGTGCCAGCAGTTACTCTGCGGGAGTCTGGGAGGAGACCCAGTACTTC
cdr3_aa: CASSYSAGVWEETQYF

d_call: .
v_call: TRBV11-1
clone_size: few
j_call: TRBJ1-1
cdr3_nt: TGTGCCAGCAGCCCCGGCTGGGGGCCTGAAGCTTTCTTT
cdr3_aa: CASSPGWGPEAFF

d_call: TRBD1
v_call: TRBV5-8
clone_size: .
j_call: TRBJ1-1
cdr3_nt: TGTGCCAGCAGCGTAAGGGACAGGGGCACTGAAGCTTTCTTT
cdr3_aa: CASSVRDRGTEAFF

d_call: TRBD1
v_call: TRBV19
clone_size: .
j_call: TRBJ1-5
cdr3_nt: TGTGCCAGTAGTATCTGGGACAGGGGCGGTCAGCCCCAGCATTTT
cdr3_aa: CASSIWDRGGQPQHF

d_call: .
v_call: TRBV15
clone_size: .
j_call: TRBJ2-1
cdr3_nt: TGTGCCACCAGCGGACGGACCCATCAGCAGTTCTTC
cdr3_aa: CATSGRTHQQFF

d_call: .
v_call: TRBV9
clone_size: many
j_call: TRBJ2-7
cdr3_nt: TGTGCCAGCAGCCTCGGGGCATCACCCTACGAGCAGTACTTC
cdr3_aa: CASSLGASPYEQYF

d_call: .
v_call: TRBV24-1
clone_size: .
j_call: TRBJ2-1
cdr3_nt: TGTGCCACCAGTGATGCCGGCAATGAGCAGTTCTTC
cdr3_aa: CATSDAGNEQFF

d_call: .
v_call: TRBV7-9
clone_size: many
j_call: TRBJ2-7
cdr3_nt: TGTGCCAGCAGCTCGCCTTCTAGCTCTCCCTACGAGCAGTACTTC
cdr3_aa: CASSSPSSSPYEQYF

d_call: .
v_call: TRBV12-3/TRBV12-4
clone_size: few
j_call: TRBJ2-7
cdr3_nt: TGTGCCAGCAGTACCGCATCCGTGACCTACGAGCAGTACTTC
cdr3_aa: CASSTASVTYEQYF

d_call: .
v_call: TRBV3-1
clone_size: many
j_call: TRBJ2-5
cdr3_nt: TGTGCCAGCGAACCCGTGGGGCAGGAGACCCAGTACTTC
cdr3_aa: CASEPVGQETQYF

d_call: TRBD2
v_call: TRBV4-3
clone_size: .
j_call: TRBJ2-5
cdr3_nt: TGCGCCAGCAGCCAAGTCCCCGGGACTAGCGGGAGGGGGGAGGAGACCCAGTACTTC
cdr3_aa: CASSQVPGTSGRGEETQYF

d_call: TRBD2
v_call: TRBV6-5
clone_size: few
j_call: TRBJ2-7
cdr3_nt: TGTGCCAGCAGTTACTCAGCAGCGGGAGGCCCCTACGAGCAGTACTTC
cdr3_aa: CASSYSAAGGPYEQYF

d_call: .
v_call: TRBV18
clone_size: few
j_call: TRBJ2-1
cdr3_nt: TGTGCCAGCTCACCAGGGGGGCTGGGGGAGCAGTTCTTC
cdr3_aa: CASSPGGLGEQFF

d_call: .
v_call: TRBV5-1
clone_size: few
j_call: TRBJ1-4
cdr3_nt: TGCGCCAGCAGCTTGGGGACGGACGAAAATGAAAAACTGTTTTTT
cdr3_aa: CASSLGTDENEKLFF

d_call: .
v_call: TRBV20-1
clone_size: few
j_call: TRBJ2-7
cdr3_nt: TGCAGTGCTACCCTACTGGGGGGTCGGGACGAGCAGTACTTC
cdr3_aa: CSATLLGGRDEQYF

d_call: .
v_call: TRBV15
clone_size: many
j_call: TRBJ2-7
cdr3_nt: TGTGCCACCAGCAGAGATCGGGGGACACTCTGGGAGCAGTACTTC
cdr3_aa: CATSRDRGTLWEQYF

d_call: .
v_call: TRBV20-1
clone_size: few
j_call: TRBJ2-7
cdr3_nt: TGCAGTGCTAGAGTCATGGACACCTACGAGCAGTACTTC
cdr3_aa: CSARVMDTYEQYF

d_call: TRBD2
v_call: TRBV10-3
clone_size: few
j_call: TRBJ2-7
cdr3_nt: TGTGCCACCATTAGCGGGGAAAAGCCCTACGAGCAGTACTTC
cdr3_aa: CATISGEKPYEQYF

d_call: .
v_call: TRBV12-5
clone_size: few
j_call: TRBJ2-7
cdr3_nt: TGTGCTAGTGGGTATGGGACCGACTACGAGCAGTACTTC
cdr3_aa: CASGYGTDYEQYF

d_call: .
v_call: TRBV2
clone_size: .
j_call: TRBJ2-5
cdr3_nt: TGTGCCAGCAGCCACAGGAGTGAGACCCAGTACTTC
cdr3_aa: CASSHRSETQYF

d_call: TRBD1
v_call: TRBV20-1
clone_size: .
j_call: TRBJ2-7
cdr3_nt: TGCAGTGCCCGGGACAGGGGGGAATACGAGCAGTACTTC
cdr3_aa: CSARDRGEYEQYF

d_call: TRBD1
v_call: TRBV19
clone_size: many
j_call: TRBJ2-7
cdr3_nt: TGTGCCAGTAGTTTAGCAGGGGGCTACGAGCAGTACTTC
cdr3_aa: CASSLAGGYEQYF

d_call: TRBD2
v_call: TRBV2
clone_size: few
j_call: TRBJ2-1
cdr3_nt: TGTGCCAGCAGTGAGGGGGTACGGAGCGGGGCTTACAATGAGCAGTTCTTC
cdr3_aa: CASSEGVRSGAYNEQFF

d_call: TRBD1
v_call: TRBV4-2
clone_size: .
j_call: TRBJ1-6
cdr3_nt: TGTGCCAGCAGCGACGGACAGGGAGAGAGTCGGTCACCCCTCCACTTT
cdr3_aa: CASSDGQGESRSPLHF

d_call: .
v_call: TRBV4-3
clone_size: .
j_call: TRBJ2-1
cdr3_nt: TGCGCCAGCAGCCAAGCTGCCAGGACAGCCGTCAATGAGCAGTTCTTC
cdr3_aa: CASSQAARTAVNEQFF

d_call: .
v_call: TRBV29-1
clone_size: .
j_call: TRBJ1-1
cdr3_nt: TGCAGCGTTGAAGAACTGCGCACTGAAGCTTTCTTT
cdr3_aa: CSVEELRTEAFF

d_call: .
v_call: TRBV4-3
clone_size: .
j_call: TRBJ1-1
cdr3_nt: TGCGCCAGCAGCCCCCGGGAAGGGATTGCCACTGAAGCTTTCTTT
cdr3_aa: CASSPREGIATEAFF

d_call: TRBD1
v_call: TRBV7-6
clone_size: few
j_call: TRBJ2-1
cdr3_nt: TGTGCCAGCAGCTTGACAGGGGGCGCGGGAGTGGCCTACAATGAGCAGTTCTTC
cdr3_aa: CASSLTGGAGVAYNEQFF

d_call: .
v_call: TRBV12-3/TRBV12-4
clone_size: .
j_call: TRBJ1-1
cdr3_nt: TGTGCCATCACCGGGGGAGGCAGGACTGAAGCTTTCTTT
cdr3_aa: CAITGGGRTEAFF

d_call: .
v_call: TRBV6-6
clone_size: few
j_call: TRBJ2-2
cdr3_nt: TGTGCCAGCAGTTACTCCCCGACGGTTAGGAACACCGGGGAGCTGTTTTTT
cdr3_aa: CASSYSPTVRNTGELFF

d_call: TRBD1
v_call: TRBV6-4
clone_size: few
j_call: TRBJ2-1
cdr3_nt: TGTGCCAGCACGGGACAGAGCTCCTACAATGAGCAGTTCTTC
cdr3_aa: CASTGQSSYNEQFF

d_call: TRBD1
v_call: TRBV6-5
clone_size: few
j_call: TRBJ2-5
cdr3_nt: TGTGCCAGCAGTTCTCAATTTGGACAGGGGAACCGGGAGACCCAGTACTTC
cdr3_aa: CASSSQFGQGNRETQYF